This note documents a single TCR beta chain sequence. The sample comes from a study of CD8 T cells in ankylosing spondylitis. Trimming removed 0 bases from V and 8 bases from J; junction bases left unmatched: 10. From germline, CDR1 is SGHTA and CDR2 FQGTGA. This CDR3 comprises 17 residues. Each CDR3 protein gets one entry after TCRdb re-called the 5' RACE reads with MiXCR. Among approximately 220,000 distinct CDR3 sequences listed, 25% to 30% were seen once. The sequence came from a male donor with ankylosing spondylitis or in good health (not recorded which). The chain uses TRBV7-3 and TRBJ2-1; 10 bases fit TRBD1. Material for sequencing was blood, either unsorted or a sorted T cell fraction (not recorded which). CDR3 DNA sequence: TGTGCCAGCAGCTTAACTCATTCCGGGACAGGGGATTATGAGCAGTTCTTC. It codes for CASSLTHSGTGDYEQFF.